The 7 T cell receptor beta chains below all came from one sample that was sequenced in a study of technical replicates of blood from a handful of donors. Here immunoSEQ multiplex PCR was the method, and the copy in TCRdb shows in-frame clones only, minus some. The profile shows 85,000 to 90,000 clones, roughly 90% of them singletons. Specimen: T cells isolated from PBMCs. The receptors derive from a human donor in good health.

V usage is TRBV28 and J usage is TRBJ2-7, with D tentatively TRBD2 (5 bases). Between the trimmed V and J ends, which lost 8 bases and 2 bases, there was a span of 16 bases. The CDR3 consists of 14 residues. Germline CDR1 reads MDHEN; CDR2 reads SYDVKM. CDR3 amino acids: CASQSISGPYEQYF. In DNA form, the CDR3 reads TGTGCCAGCCAATCCATCAGCGGCCCCTACGAGCAGTACTTC.

This clone was observed a handful of times. The chain carries TRBV10-3 and TRBJ1-3; 9 nucleotides agree with TRBD1. Germline V gives CDR1 ENHRY, CDR2 SYGVKD. This CDR3 is built from 15 residues. V gave up 6 bases and J gave up 3 bases; unmatched junction bases: 6. In nucleotides, the CDR3 is TGTGCCATCAGGGCCACAGGGGGCCATGGAAACACCATATATTTT. Amino acid sequence: CAIRATGGHGNTIYF.

This sequence joins TRBV10-1 and TRBJ2-1, with 13 nucleotides matching TRBD2. Per the germline V gene, CDR1 is WNHNN and CDR2 is SYGVQD (reference sequence). The trim removed 6 bases at V and 4 bases at J, leaving 9 bases unmatched. The CDR3 is made up of 17 amino acids. The CDR3 nucleotides are TGCGCCAGCAGGCCGGGACTAGCGGGACGGGCTTACAATGAGCAGTTCTTC. It codes for CASRPGLAGRAYNEQFF.

CDR3 amino acids: CASAEDQERVGYTF. Here the CDR3 DNA reads TGTGCCAGCGCTGAAGATCAGGAGCGGGTTGGCTACACCTTC. This rearrangement joins TRBV27 to TRBJ1-2; D is undetermined. Trimming removed 8 bases from V and 7 bases from J, with 20 bases in between. The CDR3 is made up of 14 amino acids. Germline CDR1 and CDR2: MNHEY and SMNVEV (reference sequence).

This clone was counted a single time. This rearrangement joins TRBV25-1 to TRBJ1-2; no definite D call. The CDR3 spans 14 residues. V dropped 3 bases and J dropped 6 bases, with 14 bases sitting between them. The germline gives CDR1 MGHDK, CDR2 SYGVNS. The chain's CDR3 is CASSDEYHRHGYTF. The CDR3 bases are TGTGCCAGCAGTGATGAGTATCACCGCCATGGCTACACCTTC.

This chain connects TRBV4-1 to TRBJ2-6; possibly TRBD1 for D (6 bases). V lost 1 base to trimming and J lost 0 bases, with 10 bases between them. This CDR3 is 17 amino acids long. CDR1 and CDR2 from the germline V gene are MGHRA and YSYEKL. The CDR3 coding sequence is TGCGCCAGCAGCCAAGCTCAGGGGTTCTCTGGGGCCAACGTCCTGACTTTC. It specifies CASSQAQGFSGANVLTF.

Points on this clone: An end of the junction does not agree with germline; a read error may underlie this. The CDR3 sequence is CASSLASGGHNEQFF. The CDR3 nucleotides read TGTGCTAGCAGCTTAGCTTCGGGGGGTCACAATGAGCAGTTCTTC. The V gene is TRBV7-7, the J gene TRBJ2-1, with 7 bases aligning to TRBD2. Germline loops: CDR1 SSHAT, CDR2 FNYEAQ (reference sequence). The CDR3 has 15 amino acids.